A single T cell receptor beta chain is shown here with its context. Its cognate antigen is unknown. This sample is drawn from a study of radiation and T cells in renal cell carcinoma. General study findings and limits: In blood, top tumor clones expanded by 2 weeks, shrinking by 4. No pretreatment tumor biopsies were available for baseline clonotypes.

The time point is: baseline pretreatment blood. Treatment described: 15 Gy SBRT to primary tumor, nephrectomy 4 weeks later. Blood was sampled at baseline, 2 weeks and 4 weeks after SBRT. Clear cell pathology was present in this patient's renal cell carcinoma. TCRdb keeps only in-frame clones here, not all; method: immunoSEQ multiplex PCR. The repertoire includes approximately 51,000 clones, roughly 80% of them detected once, and 31% sits in the top ten. This CDR3 is 15 amino acids long. The ends lost 4 bases at V and 10 bases at J; junction bases unmatched: 10. Germline CDR1 reads MNHEY; CDR2 reads SVGAGI.

The sample was blood, taken from a patient whose treatment included radiotherapy and nephrectomy. This sequence was found in a woman aged 65 to 85 with renal cell carcinoma. The chain has TRBV6-5 and TRBJ1-6; 7 bases match TRBD1. The CDR3 nucleotides read TGTGCCAGCAGTTCCGACAGGGTAGAAAGATCACCCCTCCACTTT. Encoded protein: CASSSDRVERSPLHF.